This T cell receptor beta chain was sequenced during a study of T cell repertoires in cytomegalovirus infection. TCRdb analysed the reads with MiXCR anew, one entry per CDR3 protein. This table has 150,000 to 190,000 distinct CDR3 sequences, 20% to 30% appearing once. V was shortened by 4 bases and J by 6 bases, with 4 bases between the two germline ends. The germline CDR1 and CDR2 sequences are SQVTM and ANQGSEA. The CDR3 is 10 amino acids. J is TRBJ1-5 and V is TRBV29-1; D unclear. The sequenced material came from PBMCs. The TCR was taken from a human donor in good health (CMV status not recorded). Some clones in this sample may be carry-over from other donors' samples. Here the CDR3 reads CSVASQPQHF. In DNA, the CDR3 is TGCAGCGTTGCTTCTCAGCCCCAGCATTTT.